The 23 T cell receptor beta chains reported below all come from one sample, sequenced in a study of shared clonotypes between healthy human individuals. Data came from immunoSEQ multiplex PCR; TCRdb stores just in-frame clones and leaves some out. The repertoire holds about 980,000 clones, with less than 85% as singletons. The sequenced sample consisted of memory CD4+ T cells sorted from blood. The subset denotes: CD45RA-negative fraction. The receptors here all came from a young man in good health.

The V call is TRBV5-1, the J call TRBJ2-2; 9 positions match TRBD1. This CDR3 region has 16 residues. Trimming cost V 3 bases and J 6 bases; bases outside gene matches: 9. CDR1 and CDR2 (germline): SGHRS, YFSETQ. The CDR3 spells CASSYAGTGSPGELFF. DNA of the CDR3: TGCGCCAGCAGCTACGCCGGGACAGGGTCCCCCGGGGAGCTGTTTTTT.

V gene TRBV10-1 combines with J gene TRBJ2-3, with D hard to call. The V and J ends lost 4 bases and 1 base respectively, with 6 bases between them. This CDR3 comprises 13 residues. The germline V gene encodes CDR1 WNHNN and CDR2 SYGVQD (reference sequence). The DNA for the CDR3 is TGCGCCAGCAGTGGGAAAGGCACAGATACGCAGTATTTT. Its protein product is CASSGKGTDTQYF.

The chain couples TRBV28 to TRBJ1-6; D uncertain. Germline V gene lookup returns CDR1 MDHEN and CDR2 SYDVKM. The CDR3 is 16 amino acids. With 5 bases removed from V and 1 base from J, the gap between germline ends came to 12 bases. This chain's CDR3 is CASSMFLGSYNSPLHF. The CDR3 nucleotides are TGTGCCAGCAGTATGTTCTTGGGTTCCTATAATTCACCCCTCCACTTT.

The chain couples TRBV28 to TRBJ2-7; 9 positions match TRBD1. J gave up 5 bases and V 5 bases, and 13 bases lay outside the gene matches. The length of the CDR3 is 16 residues. From germline, CDR1 is MDHEN and CDR2 SYDVKM. This CDR3 reads CASSPNSVQGAHEQYF. In nucleotides, the CDR3 is TGTGCCAGCAGTCCTAACTCTGTACAGGGGGCACACGAGCAGTACTTC.

This CDR3 is CASGAGSNSYEQYF. CDR3 DNA sequence: TGCGCCAGCGGCGCGGGGTCTAACTCCTACGAGCAGTACTTC. The chain uses TRBV5-1 and TRBJ2-7, with D perhaps TRBD2 (6 bases). V lost 7 bases to trimming and J lost 0 bases, with 14 bases between them. The CDR3 consists of 14 residues. CDR1 and CDR2 (germline): SGHRS, YFSETQ.

This sequence joins TRBV2 and TRBJ1-2; D is ambiguous. The CDR3 covers 11 residues. The ends were cut back, 6 bases at V and 4 bases at J, with 6 bases in the middle. Germline V gene lookup returns CDR1 SNHLY and CDR2 FYNNEI. The CDR3 loop is CASSLTYGYTF. As DNA, the CDR3 is TGTGCCAGCAGCCTCACCTATGGCTACACCTTC.

This chain links TRBV5-1 with TRBJ2-5; TRBD2 is a possible D gene (6 bases). This CDR3 region has 15 residues. V was clipped by 0 bases and J by 2 bases, with 11 bases between them. Germline lookup yields CDR1 SGHRS and CDR2 YFSETQ. The CDR3 nucleotides read TGCGCCAGCAGCTTGGTGCGGGGATTTCAAGAGACCCAGTACTTC. Amino acids: CASSLVRGFQETQYF.

This clone has more than one count but fewer than ten. The chain has TRBV6-4 and TRBJ1-1, with D unclear. V was pared by 3 bases and J by 5 bases, with 13 bases between. This CDR3 is 14 amino acids long. Germline CDR1 is MRHNA and CDR2 is SNTAGT. Here the CDR3 DNA reads TGTGCCAGCAGTGATACCTCGAGGGCGACTGAAGCTTTCTTT. The encoded protein is CASSDTSRATEAFF.

This clone was counted between two and nine times. The CDR3: CASSQEYGNSNTQYF. The CDR3 nucleotides are TGCGCCAGCAGCCAAGAATATGGTAACAGTAATACGCAGTATTTT. The chain employs TRBV4-3 and TRBJ2-3, with no clear D. Trimming cost V 0 bases and J 7 bases, with 14 bases left between them. Per germline, CDR1 LGHNA and CDR2 YSLEER. The CDR3 contains 15 residues.

The chain recombines TRBV5-6 with TRBJ2-7; TRBD2 might be the D (5 bases). Trimming pared 3 bases from V and 7 bases from J, leaving 23 bases between. The CDR3 runs 16 residues. CDR1 is SGHDT, CDR2 YYEEEE, per germline. Here the CDR3 reads CASSSLTGPLSGEQYF. CDR3 nucleotides: TGTGCCAGCAGCTCTTTGACTGGCCCTCTTTCGGGGGAGCAGTACTTC.

The chain is built from TRBV7-2 and TRBJ2-1, with D maybe TRBD2 (5 bases). Germline V gene sequence: CDR1 SGHTA, CDR2 FQGNSA. V was pared by 0 bases and J by 5 bases, with 8 bases between. This CDR3 is built from 14 residues. As DNA, the CDR3 is TGTGCCAGCAGCTTAGCGGGAGTTAACAATGAGCAGTTCTTC. It encodes CASSLAGVNNEQFF. The variable domain in full, completed from reference TRBV7-2 and TRBJ2-1, reads GAGVSQSPSNKVTEKGKDVELRCDPISGHTALYWYRQSLGQGLEFLIYFQGNSAPDKSGLPSDRFSAERTGGSVSTLTIQRTQQEDSAVYLCASSLAGVNNEQFFGPGTRLTVL.

The rearrangement joins TRBV25-1 to TRBJ1-5, with 7 positions matching TRBD1. The CDR3 consists of 12 residues. The germline CDR1 and CDR2 sequences are MGHDK and SYGVNS. The junction had 1 base not matched to a gene; V was cut back by 8 bases and J by 3 bases. The DNA for the CDR3 is TGTGCCAGCGGGACAGCCAATCAGCCCCAGCATTTT. Amino acids: CASGTANQPQHF.

This clone was recorded only once. This chain joins TRBV2 and TRBJ2-1, with 10 bases that match TRBD2. This CDR3 has 15 amino acids. The J segment lost 9 bases and the V segment lost 2 bases, leaving 7 bases of the junction unmatched. The V gene's germline CDR1 is SNHLY and CDR2 FYNNEI. The CDR3 here is CASSEIAGGVGEQFF. CDR3 nucleotide sequence: TGTGCCAGCAGTGAAATAGCGGGGGGTGTTGGTGAGCAGTTCTTC.

This clone has a handful of counts. The J gene is TRBJ2-5, the V gene TRBV19; 9 nucleotides line up with TRBD2. The CDR3 contains 15 residues. Unmatched junction bases numbered 8, after V lost 4 bases and J lost 5 bases. CDR1 is LNHDA and CDR2 is SQIVND in the germline V gene (reference sequence). The CDR3 DNA reads as TGTGCCAGTAGTAGCCTAGCGGGAAGGGGGGAGACCCAGTACTTC. Amino acids: CASSSLAGRGETQYF.

The J gene is TRBJ1-1, the V gene TRBV4-3; TRBD1 matches 9 bases. Germline trimming cut 0 bases from V and 11 bases from J; bases unmatched to any gene: 16. From germline, CDR1 is LGHNA and CDR2 YSLEER. The CDR3 is 17 residues long. The CDR3 DNA is TGCGCCAGCAGCCAAGATGTCGTGGGGATCCGACAGGGGGGGGCTTTCTTT. As protein: CASSQDVVGIRQGGAFF.

CDR3 loop: CASRSDRGGRDTQYF. CDR3 sequence (DNA): TGTGCCAGCAGATCAGACAGGGGGGGAAGAGATACGCAGTATTTT. The chain carries TRBV2 and TRBJ2-3, with 9 positions matching TRBD1. The length of the CDR3 is 15 residues. CDR1 and CDR2 from the germline V gene are SNHLY and FYNNEI. The V segment lost 6 bases and the J segment 5 bases; nucleotides outside the gene matches: 9.

V is TRBV30 and J is TRBJ1-6; 9 bases align to TRBD1. V was pared by 2 bases and J by 7 bases, with 6 bases of the junction left unmatched. CDR3 length: 15 amino acids. Per germline, CDR1 GTSNPN and CDR2 SVGIG (reference sequence). CDR3 nucleotide sequence: TGTGCCTGGAGTCCCGGGACAGGGTCAAATTCACCCCTCCACTTT. It specifies CAWSPGTGSNSPLHF. The complete variable domain, with remaining parts taken from reference TRBV30 and TRBJ1-6, reads SQTIHQWPATLVQPVGSPLSLECTVEGTSNPNLYWYRQAAGRGLQLLFYSVGIGQISSEVPQNLSASRPQDRQFILSSKKLLLSDSGFYLCAWSPGTGSNSPLHFGNGTRLTVT.

This clone appeared once. V and J are TRBV6-1 and TRBJ1-3; D is possibly TRBD1 (6 bases). V lost 2 bases, J lost 4 bases, and 15 bases lay in between. This CDR3 comprises 16 residues. CDR1 and CDR2 (germline): MNHNS, SASEGT. CDR3 in DNA: TGTGCCAGCAGTGAAATGAGGGGGGCGCGGGGAAACACCATATATTTT. Protein sequence: CASSEMRGARGNTIYF.

The chain carries TRBV6-5 and TRBJ2-1; 9 bases agree with TRBD1. The germline V gene has CDR1 MNHEY and CDR2 SVGAGI. The V and J ends lost 1 base and 8 bases, in that order; junction bases with no gene match: 6. CDR3 size: 15 residues. DNA for the CDR3: TGTGCCAGCAGTTACTTCGGACAGGGGTTAGATGAGCAGTTCTTC. This codes for CASSYFGQGLDEQFF.

V is TRBV10-2 and J is TRBJ1-1; D is possibly TRBD1 (5 bases). Germline loops: CDR1 WSHSY, CDR2 SAAADI. The CDR3 length is 13 residues. Trimming cost V 4 bases and J 4 bases, with 10 bases left between them. CDR3 coding DNA: TGCGCCAGCAGTGGGACATCAAGCACTGAAGCTTTCTTT. This encodes CASSGTSSTEAFF.

Comments on this clone: Distinct nucleotide sequences in the sample also encode this CDR3. The rearrangement links TRBV2 to TRBJ2-7, with TRBD2 identical over 12 bases. CDR3 size: 14 residues. Trimming took 6 bases from V and 1 from J; bases not matched to a gene: 1. CDR1 and CDR2 (germline): SNHLY, FYNNEI. In DNA form, the CDR3 reads TGTGCCAGCAGCGGACTAGCGGGGTCCTACGAGCAGTACTTC. It translates to CASSGLAGSYEQYF.

This sequence joins TRBV14 and TRBJ2-7; D gene unclear. The ends were cut back, 4 bases at V and 5 bases at J, with 15 bases in the middle. This CDR3 is 14 amino acids long. The germline gives CDR1 SGHDN, CDR2 FVKESK. CDR3 sequence (DNA): TGTGCCAGCAGCCGGGCCCTGGGGTTCGACGAGCAGTACTTC. It yields the protein CASSRALGFDEQYF.

The V gene is TRBV5-1, the J gene TRBJ1-1; TRBD1 aligns across 10 bases. This CDR3 region has 17 residues. V lost 3 bases to trimming and J lost 1 base; unmatched junction nucleotides: 9. Germline CDR1 SGHRS, CDR2 YFSETQ. CDR3 nucleotide sequence: TGCGCCAGCAGCTCGGGACAGGGGAAGGGGTGGAACACTGAAGCTTTCTTT. Protein product: CASSSGQGKGWNTEAFF.